This TCR beta chain was found in a study of T cells in Graves' hyperthyroidism and ophthalmopathy. The table lists this clonotype with many counts. Its antigen is undetermined. Findings and limits, study-wide: Most clonotypes expanded in thyroid above 0.001 were likewise present in blood. Separation of ophthalmopathy from stable hyperthyroidism was achieved by a 13 V-J model.

Used for diagnoses were clinical symptoms, serum thyroxine and TRAb, thyroid ultrasound and orbital computed tomography. Out of about 10 ml of fresh peripheral blood came the PBMCs. The germline V gene encodes CDR1 MNHEY and CDR2 SMNVEV (reference sequence). Trimming took off 8 bases at V and 6 bases at J, with 20 bases between the two ends. The CDR3 is 14 residues long. It was RNA transcripts that yielded the amplified TCR beta CDR3 regions. The HTBI primer set served for first-round RT-PCR of the TCR CDR3. Via MiXCR, TCRdb re-called the multiplex PCR reads, giving one row per CDR3 protein. The table includes more than 350,000 distinct CDR3 sequences, approximately 14% detected once.

The chain uses TRBV27 and TRBJ2-7; D is tentatively TRBD1 or TRBD2 (6 bases each). The sample consisted of blood. The sequence was collected from a woman aged 30 to 39 with Graves' ophthalmopathy. The CDR3 DNA sequence: TGTGCCAGCGCTGGGGGGACATTGGCTCGCGAGCAGTACTTC. It is translated as CASAGGTLAREQYF.